A single sample gave rise to the 19 T cell receptor beta chains below, sequenced in a study of glioma-infiltrating T cells after dendritic cell vaccination. The sample's time point: after dendritic cell vaccination, including at tumor progression/relapse. Only in-frame clones appear in the TCRdb table, and some are missing; sequencing was by immunoSEQ multiplex PCR. The data show tens of thousands of clones, more than 75% seen once. Sample: blood, taken after dendritic cell vaccination. The receptors stem from a human donor with glioblastoma.

The rearrangement links TRBV19 to TRBJ2-2; 8 bases line up with TRBD2. V shed 3 bases and J 0 bases; nucleotides not matched to a gene: 3. Per the germline V gene, CDR1 is LNHDA and CDR2 is SQIVND (reference sequence). The CDR3 runs to 16 residues. The CDR3 sequence is CASSMSGGPNTGELFF. CDR3 nucleotides: TGTGCCAGTAGTATGAGCGGGGGACCGAACACCGGGGAGCTGTTTTTT.

The rearrangement uses TRBV5-1 and TRBJ1-2; 8 positions match TRBD1. CDR3 length: 12 residues. CDR1 is SGHRS and CDR2 is YFSETQ in the germline V gene. With 4 bases clipped from V and 7 bases from J, the junction kept 3 bases outside the gene matches. In nucleotides, the CDR3 is TGCGCCAGCAGCGTGGACAGGGCTGGCTACACCTTC. Its translation is CASSVDRAGYTF.

The chain uses TRBV6-1 and TRBJ1-5; 7 bases map to TRBD1. CDR1 is MNHNS, CDR2 SASEGT, per germline. The CDR3 is made up of 16 amino acids. The V and J ends lost 2 bases and 4 bases, in that order; junction bases with no gene match: 8. Here the CDR3 reads CASSENRGFGNQPQHF. CDR3 nucleotides: TGTGCCAGCAGTGAAAACAGGGGATTTGGAAATCAGCCCCAGCATTTT.

V gene TRBV10-3 combines with J gene TRBJ2-2; 14 positions match TRBD2. The CDR3 covers 15 residues. The V gene's germline CDR1 is ENHRY and CDR2 SYGVKD. J gave up 7 bases and V 6 bases, and 4 bases lay outside the gene matches. CDR3: CAIRGLAGVDGELFF. CDR3 nucleotide sequence: TGTGCCATCAGGGGACTAGCGGGAGTGGACGGGGAGCTGTTTTTT.

This chain connects TRBV5-1 to TRBJ1-2; a weak D match, TRBD1 (6 bases). The germline V gene encodes CDR1 SGHRS and CDR2 YFSETQ. CDR3 size: 13 residues. With 5 bases removed from V and 4 bases from J, the gap between germline ends came to 12 bases. The CDR3 here is CASSPGVAYGYTF. The CDR3 coding sequence is TGCGCCAGCAGTCCAGGGGTGGCCTATGGCTACACCTTC.

The chain couples TRBV4-3 to TRBJ2-7, with D unresolved. V gave up 0 bases and J gave up 0 bases, with 9 bases separating them. Germline-derived CDR1 and CDR2 are LGHNA and YSLEER. This CDR3 is built from 15 residues. As DNA, the CDR3 is TGCGCCAGCAGCCAAGAACACTGGAGCTCCTACGAGCAGTACTTC. Protein: CASSQEHWSSYEQYF.

CDR3 in DNA: TGTGCCATCGGCAAGGACAGGGCGTACGAGCAGTACTTC. Translating gives CAIGKDRAYEQYF. The chain is built from TRBV10-3 and TRBJ2-7; 8 nucleotides line up with TRBD1. Unmatched junction bases numbered 7, after V lost 8 bases and J lost 4 bases. The V gene's germline CDR1 is ENHRY and CDR2 SYGVKD. This CDR3 comprises 13 residues.

This chain uses TRBV5-1 with TRBJ1-6; TRBD1 matches 10 bases. This CDR3 region has 16 residues. Germline V lookup: CDR1 SGHRS, CDR2 YFSETQ. The trim removed 4 bases at V and 9 bases at J, leaving 10 bases unmatched. CDR3 region: CASSAEGTGVGSPLHF. CDR3 nucleotide sequence: TGCGCCAGCAGCGCGGAAGGGACAGGGGTCGGTTCACCCCTCCACTTT.

J is TRBJ2-1 and V is TRBV19; 11 nucleotides line up with TRBD2. V shed 6 bases, J shed 1 base, and the junction held 2 bases outside the gene matches. Germline loops: CDR1 LNHDA, CDR2 SQIVND (reference sequence). This CDR3 is 15 amino acids long. The CDR3: CASSRLAGSYNEQFF. CDR3 coding DNA: TGTGCCAGTAGCCGACTAGCGGGATCCTACAATGAGCAGTTCTTC.

This chain links TRBV4-1 with TRBJ1-5; D possibly corresponds to TRBD1 (6 bases). The V end was cut by 1 base, the J end by 4 bases, with 23 bases between. Germline CDR1 is MGHRA and CDR2 is YSYEKL. This CDR3 region has 19 residues. As DNA, the CDR3 is TGCGCCAGCAGCCAAGGAGGGCTTACAGGGCCTACCCTTAATCAGCCCCAGCATTTT. Translating it yields CASSQGGLTGPTLNQPQHF.

This chain links TRBV4-1 with TRBJ1-1, with TRBD1 matching 7 bases. This CDR3 is built from 14 residues. Trimming took 4 bases from V and 8 from J; bases not matched to a gene: 10. The germline V gene has CDR1 MGHRA and CDR2 YSYEKL. The DNA for the CDR3 is TGCGCCAGCAGCCCATGGGCTCGACAGGGCGAAGCTTTCTTT. Translated, it gives CASSPWARQGEAFF.

V is TRBV5-1 and J is TRBJ1-2, with D perhaps matching TRBD1 (5 bases). This CDR3 comprises 14 residues. CDR1 is SGHRS and CDR2 is YFSETQ in the germline V gene. Trimming removed 0 bases from V and 1 base from J, with 7 bases in between. DNA of the CDR3: TGCGCCAGCAGCTTGGGGCAGGGTAACTATGGCTACACCTTC. It translates to CASSLGQGNYGYTF.

The chain links TRBV13 to TRBJ1-4; TRBD1 matches at 10 bases. The CDR3 totals 15 residues. Trimming took 5 bases from V and 5 from J; bases not matched to a gene: 5. From germline, CDR1 is PRHDT and CDR2 FYEKMQ (reference sequence). CDR3 in amino acids: CASSPGGQGNEKLFF. The CDR3, as DNA: TGTGCCAGCAGCCCTGGGGGACAGGGGAATGAAAAACTGTTTTTT.

The rearrangement joins TRBV27 to TRBJ2-5, with 8 nucleotides matching TRBD2. The V and J ends lost 5 bases and 1 base, in that order; junction bases with no gene match: 18. The germline CDR1 and CDR2 sequences are MNHEY and SMNVEV (reference sequence). The CDR3 loop spans 19 amino acids. The CDR3 DNA is TGTGCCAGCAGTCCCTTCGATCCAGCGGGAGACCCTTTCCAAGAGACCCAGTACTTC. This translates into CASSPFDPAGDPFQETQYF.

Notes on this clone: The final CDR3 position lacks the conserved phenylalanine or tryptophan, pointing to a likely read error. This chain joins TRBV15 and TRBJ2-4, with 7 bases matching TRBD2. The V gene's germline CDR1 is LNHNV and CDR2 YYDKDF (reference sequence). This CDR3 comprises 17 residues. J gave up 0 bases and V 3 bases, and 8 bases lay outside the gene matches. Here the CDR3 reads CATSSAGVISAKNIQYL. CDR3 bases: TGTGCCACCAGCAGCGCGGGGGTGATATCAGCCAAAAACATTCAGTACCTC.

The chain carries TRBV6-6 and TRBJ2-1; a possible D gene is TRBD2 (6 bases). Germline V CDR1 and CDR2: MNHNY, SVGAGI (reference sequence). CDR3 length: 15 amino acids. V was shortened by 8 bases and J by 0 bases, with 14 bases between the two germline ends. DNA for the CDR3: TGTGCCAGCCGCCCGGGACTTGCCTCCTACAATGAGCAGTTCTTC. Amino acid sequence: CASRPGLASYNEQFF.

The chain combines TRBV5-1 with TRBJ1-6; TRBD1 matches 9 bases. CDR1 SGHRS and CDR2 YFSETQ come from the germline V gene. The CDR3 covers 15 residues. With 0 bases clipped from V and 7 bases from J, the junction kept 2 bases outside the gene matches. The CDR3 sequence is CASSLGDRANSPLHF. CDR3 nucleotide sequence: TGCGCCAGCAGCTTGGGGGACAGGGCCAATTCACCCCTCCACTTT.

This chain joins TRBV2 and TRBJ2-5; the D gene is possibly TRBD1 (5 bases). The CDR3 length is 16 residues. V shed 1 base and J shed 2 bases, with 14 bases lying between them. Germline V gene sequence: CDR1 SNHLY, CDR2 FYNNEI. The CDR3: CASSEVGAGPQETQYF. CDR3 DNA sequence: TGTGCCAGCAGTGAAGTTGGGGCAGGGCCTCAAGAGACCCAGTACTTC.

V is TRBV4-1 and J is TRBJ2-1, with 10 bases that match TRBD2. Losses at the gene ends were 3 bases for V and 5 bases for J; bases not matched to a gene: 7. Germline-derived CDR1 and CDR2 are MGHRA and YSYEKL. The CDR3 is 16 residues long. As DNA, the CDR3 is TGCGCCAGCAGCCAGGGTCTAGCGGGGGCTAACAATGAGCAGTTCTTC. It yields the protein CASSQGLAGANNEQFF.